The entry below gives a single TCR beta chain sequence along with its context. TCRdb keeps only in-frame clones here, not all; method: immunoSEQ multiplex PCR. This sample has 1.4 million to 1.5 million clones, with approximately 96% found just once. This specimen comes from a study of shared clonotypes between healthy human individuals. Study-wide background: Those who served as donors were a couple of women and three men between the ages of 18 and 49.

V gave up 10 bases and J gave up 4 bases; unmatched junction bases: 5. This CDR3 is 12 amino acids long. Germline V gene data show CDR1 as LNHDA and CDR2 as SQIVND (reference sequence). The chain is built from TRBV19 and TRBJ1-2; 8 bases match TRBD1. The TCR was taken from a man aged 30 to 45 in good health. The specimen sequenced was naive CD4+ T cells sorted from blood. Subset specified: CD45RA+ positively selected. Written as DNA, the CDR3 is TGTGCCATTCGACAGGGGACCTATGGCTACACCTTC. Translated, it gives CAIRQGTYGYTF.